Each of the 15 T cell receptor beta chains below was sequenced from the same sample in a study of blood T cell repertoires in COVID-19. The table came from immunoSEQ multiplex PCR; TCRdb's copy has only in-frame clones and leaves some out. The sample lists some 180,000 clones; 80% to 90% were seen once. Sequenced input: peripheral blood. Source of these receptors: a human donor in a cohort sampled during active COVID-19.

The chain is built from TRBV7-9 and TRBJ2-4; maybe TRBD1 (5 bases). The V gene's germline CDR1 is SEHNR and CDR2 FQNEAQ (reference sequence). Between the trimmed V and J ends, which lost 1 base and 6 bases, there was a span of 13 bases. The CDR3 runs to 15 residues. In DNA form, the CDR3 reads TGTGCCAGCAGCTTAGACCAGGGTGGCAGAAACATTCAGTACTTC. Its protein is CASSLDQGGRNIQYF.

This clone occurred a few times. The V gene is TRBV5-1, the J gene TRBJ2-7, with D possibly TRBD2 on 6 matching bases. Trimming shortened V by 3 bases and J by 1 base, and 20 bases separated the two germline ends. This CDR3 comprises 17 residues. The germline gives CDR1 SGHRS, CDR2 YFSETQ. The CDR3 sequence: CASSSGAATRRSYEQYF. In DNA, the CDR3 is TGCGCCAGCAGCTCGGGAGCGGCGACTAGGAGGTCCTACGAGCAGTACTTC. The entire variable domain, with the rest obtained from reference TRBV5-1 and TRBJ2-7, is as follows: KAGVTQTPRYLIKTRGQQVTLSCSPISGHRSVSWYQQTPGQGLQFLFEYFSETQRNKGNFPGRFSGRQFSNSRSEMNVSTLELGDSALYLCASSSGAATRRSYEQYFGPGTRLTVT.

The gene calls are TRBV6-6 and TRBJ2-7; D not certain. Germline assignment: CDR1 MNHNY and CDR2 SVGAGI (reference sequence). This CDR3 has 15 residues. The V gene lost 2 bases and the J gene lost 5 bases, with 16 bases spanning the gap. The CDR3 here is CASSYSTDLGHEQYF. In DNA form, the CDR3 reads TGTGCCAGCAGTTACAGTACAGATTTGGGCCACGAGCAGTACTTC.

The J gene is TRBJ2-1, the V gene TRBV10-3; a possible D gene is TRBD2 (6 bases). CDR1 and CDR2 (germline): ENHRY, SYGVKD. The CDR3 covers 12 residues. V lost 4 bases and J 6 bases, leaving 7 bases between the germline ends. Here the CDR3 reads CAISATSNEQFF. In nucleotides, the CDR3 is TGTGCCATCAGTGCGACTAGCAATGAGCAGTTCTTC.

CDR3 in DNA: TGTGCCAGCAGCCACCGCGGACTAGCGAGAAATCACAATGAGCAGTTCTTC. Translating gives CASSHRGLARNHNEQFF. This chain joins TRBV14 and TRBJ2-1; 9 bases match TRBD2. The V gene end was trimmed by 3 bases and the J gene end by 5 bases; junction bases not matched to a gene: 11. The germline V gene encodes CDR1 SGHDN and CDR2 FVKESK. The CDR3 runs to 17 residues.

V and J are TRBV29-1 and TRBJ2-7, with 10 nucleotides matching TRBD1. V shed 0 bases and J 7 bases; nucleotides not matched to a gene: 9. This CDR3 is built from 15 residues. The germline V gene has CDR1 SQVTM and CDR2 ANQGSEA. CDR3 DNA sequence: TGCAGCGTTGAAGATCGGGGACAGGGGAATGATGAGCAGTACTTC. Its translation is CSVEDRGQGNDEQYF.

The chain joins TRBV28 to TRBJ2-7, with 9 positions matching TRBD1. The CDR3 is 15 amino acids. J gave up 5 bases and V 5 bases, and 10 bases lay outside the gene matches. CDR1 MDHEN and CDR2 SYDVKM come from the germline V gene. The CDR3 coding sequence is TGTGCCAGCAGTCCTCCGGGACAGGGAAGGGACGAGCAGTACTTC. Its translation: CASSPPGQGRDEQYF.

The chain links TRBV11-3 to TRBJ2-7, with D uncertain. The length of the CDR3 is 13 residues. The ends were cut back, 1 base at V and 0 bases at J, with 4 bases in the middle. Germline V gene lookup returns CDR1 SGHNT and CDR2 YENEEA. The CDR3 protein is CASSLGYSYEQYF. CDR3 DNA sequence: TGTGCCAGCAGCTTAGGCTACTCCTACGAGCAGTACTTC.

This CDR3 is CASSMGLAGGGSTDTQYF. The DNA for the CDR3 is TGTGCCAGCAGTATGGGACTAGCGGGGGGGGGTTCCACAGATACGCAGTATTTT. The chain has TRBV27 and TRBJ2-3; 16 positions agree with TRBD2. With 5 bases clipped from V and 2 bases from J, the junction kept 7 bases outside the gene matches. This CDR3 has 18 amino acids. Germline CDR1 is MNHEY and CDR2 is SMNVEV (reference sequence).

The gene calls are TRBV6-5 and TRBJ2-3, with 8 bases lining up with TRBD2. Germline V CDR1 and CDR2: MNHEY, SVGAGI. This CDR3 is built from 15 residues. J lost 1 base, V lost 5 bases, and 5 bases had no gene match. The CDR3 region is CASSLSGSRTDTQYF. DNA for the CDR3: TGTGCCAGCAGTCTCAGCGGGAGCCGCACAGATACGCAGTATTTT.

The V and J genes are TRBV9 and TRBJ2-1, with 10 bases lining up with TRBD2. Per the germline V gene, CDR1 is SGDLS and CDR2 is YYNGEE. J was trimmed by 7 bases and V by 4 bases; bases with no gene match: 8. This CDR3 is built from 15 residues. Here the CDR3 DNA reads TGTGCCAGCAGCACGAGCGGGGGGGCTAGGAATGAGCAGTTCTTC. Amino acids: CASSTSGGARNEQFF.

The chain carries TRBV9 and TRBJ2-5, with D tentatively TRBD2 (6 bases). V was trimmed by 0 bases and J by 0 bases, leaving 9 bases between them. Germline loops: CDR1 SGDLS, CDR2 YYNGEE. CDR3 length: 15 amino acids. CDR3 sequence (DNA): TGTGCCAGCAGCGTAGGGGCGGGGCACCAAGAGACCCAGTACTTC. Its translation: CASSVGAGHQETQYF.

The chain is built from TRBV4-1 and TRBJ2-3; 7 bases align to TRBD1. There are 15 residues in the CDR3. Germline V gene lookup returns CDR1 MGHRA and CDR2 YSYEKL. V lost 5 bases and J lost 6; bases outside the gene matches: 11. The CDR3 here is CASSSMRGRGDTQYF. The CDR3 nucleotides are TGCGCCAGCAGCTCAATGAGGGGGCGCGGGGATACGCAGTATTTT.

The chain joins TRBV18 to TRBJ2-3; 7 bases line up with TRBD2. Trimming removed 0 bases from V and 2 bases from J; junction bases left unmatched: 5. The V gene's germline CDR1 is KGHSH and CDR2 LQKENI. The length of the CDR3 is 16 residues. Here the CDR3 reads CASSPPWDYTTDTQYF. In DNA form, the CDR3 reads TGTGCCAGCTCACCACCGTGGGACTATACCACAGATACGCAGTATTTT.

V gene TRBV25-1 combines with J gene TRBJ1-1; a weak D match, TRBD1 (6 bases). The length of the CDR3 is 14 residues. V lost 0 bases and J lost 4, with 9 bases in between. Germline assignment: CDR1 MGHDK and CDR2 SYGVNS. The CDR3 is CASSEYDRPTEAFF. In DNA form, the CDR3 reads TGTGCCAGCAGTGAATATGACAGGCCCACTGAAGCTTTCTTT.